These T cell receptor beta chains were read from a single sample in a study of cytomegalovirus exposure and HLA in healthy donors. This table comes from immunoSEQ multiplex PCR, and its TCRdb copy is limited to in-frame clones, with some not included. This table has approximately 150,000 clones, about 75% appearing once. The sample consisted of PBMCs. Every receptor here comes from a woman aged 25 to 39 in good health and CMV-seronegative. Each CDR3 is given with its conserved first and last residue. Each record gives: J gene, D gene, V gene, CDR3 protein. A D gene is named only where the DNA matches it firmly.

>TRBJ2-5|TRBD2|TRBV7-9
CASSGKTYRGGQETQYF
>TRBJ2-1|-|TRBV19
CASTPLGRGYNEQFF
>TRBJ2-2|TRBD2|TRBV4-3
CASSQEAILAANTGELFF
>TRBJ1-2|-|TRBV29-1
CSVVGGRYGYTF
>TRBJ2-3|TRBD2|TRBV27
CASSSLGLAGNTDTQYF
>TRBJ1-1|-|TRBV5-6
CASTLSTRDYTEAFF
>TRBJ1-1|TRBD1|TRBV5-8
CASSLSWTGNTEAFF
>TRBJ1-3|-|TRBV7-8
CASSLDVYRESRSGNTIYF
>TRBJ2-7|-|TRBV7-2
CASSLSRHEQYF
>TRBJ1-4|-|TRBV6-5
CASSYKWDSAGKLFF
>TRBJ1-1|-|TRBV18
CASSLYSGDTEAFF
>TRBJ1-5|-|TRBV13
CASSSAGVQPQHF
>TRBJ1-1|TRBD1|TRBV4-1
CASSQPRQGEAEAFF
>TRBJ1-2|TRBD1|TRBV30
CAWSGGQGYGYTF
>TRBJ1-2|TRBD1|TRBV7-9
CASSLAGTAHYGYTF
>TRBJ2-1|TRBD2|TRBV5-1
CASSYSGGAYEQFF
>TRBJ2-5|-|TRBV18
CASSPELAGETQYF
>TRBJ2-3|-|TRBV5-4
CASSSTSTDTQYF
>TRBJ1-1|-|TRBV10-3
CAISEGGSAEAFF
>TRBJ1-3|-|TRBV7-6
CASSAPGAGNTIYF